This T cell receptor beta chain derives from a study of human T cells and chemical hapten exposure. Stated time point: patch test 2, 6 weeks after DPC sensitization. Treatment: therapeutic diphenylcyclopropenone sensitization with weekly scalp DPC. Each CDR3 protein is one row after TCRdb ran MiXCR on the RACE reads. The sample holds about 43,000 distinct CDR3 sequences; 3% to 3.5% are singletons and the top ten take approximately 6.7%. Unmatched junction bases numbered 7, after V lost 3 bases and J lost 8 bases. Per germline, CDR1 MGHRA and CDR2 YSYEKL. The CDR3 extends over 14 amino acids. This clonotype showed up many times.

Specimen: whole blood, collected in connection with sensitization to the hapten diphenylcyclopropenone (DPC). The chain recombines TRBV4-1 with TRBJ2-1; 7 bases map to TRBD2. This sequence was found in a middle-aged man with alopecia areata. Some clones in this sample may be carry-over from other donors' samples. CDR3 bases: TGCGCCAGCAGCCAGGTCAGACTAGCAGATGAGCAGTTCTTC. This sequence encodes CASSQVRLADEQFF.